The T cell receptor beta chain under discussion was sequenced for a study of cytomegalovirus exposure and HLA in healthy donors. Remarks on this clone: Its antigen is not known.

Study outcomes and limitations: Most TCR sequences were seen very rarely across donors, but some public TCRs occurred in many. Reports indicate that TCR beta sequences accurately predicted the HLA-A and HLA-B alleles of most subjects. Diagnosis of cytomegalovirus status made by the classifier reportedly showed high specificity and sensitivity.

In the PCR, 60 Vbeta and 13 Jbeta primers were used. TCRdb's copy holds only in-frame clones and misses some; the assay was immunoSEQ multiplex PCR. The sample contains about 180,000 clones, around 81% of which appear only once. The trim removed 7 bases at V and 3 bases at J, leaving 3 bases unmatched. CDR3 length: 13 amino acids. The germline gives CDR1 MDHEN, CDR2 SYDVKM. This chain uses TRBV28 with TRBJ2-1, with TRBD1 matching over 7 bases. Sequencing was done on a sample of PBMCs. The receptor comes from a young woman in good health and CMV-seropositive. DNA of the CDR3: TGTGCCAGCACGGCAGGGGGCTACAATGAGCAGTTCTTC. This sequence encodes CASTAGGYNEQFF.